One and the same sample provided the 18 T cell receptor beta chains below, sequenced in a study of blood T cell repertoires in COVID-19. The method was immunoSEQ multiplex PCR; TCRdb's version includes in-frame clones alone and lacks a portion of them. The data show 200,000 to 250,000 clones, 88% seen once. Sequencing was done on a sample of peripheral blood. The receptors here all came from a man between 18 and 29 years old with active or convalescent COVID-19.

V is TRBV29-1 and J is TRBJ2-7, with TRBD2 matching over 8 bases. The CDR3 loop spans 13 amino acids. The V gene end was trimmed by 6 bases and the J gene end by 2 bases; junction bases not matched to a gene: 6. Germline V lookup: CDR1 SQVTM, CDR2 ANQGSEA. The CDR3 loop reads CSVRRAGAYEQYF. The CDR3 coding sequence is TGCAGCGTCCGCCGAGCGGGAGCCTACGAGCAGTACTTC.

V and J are TRBV12-3 or TRBV12-4 and TRBJ2-7, with 9 positions matching TRBD1. The V and J ends lost 6 bases and 0 bases, in that order; junction bases with no gene match: 0. The CDR3 loop spans 13 amino acids. CDR3 sequence (DNA): TGTGCCAGCAGGACAGGGGGCTCCTACGAGCAGTACTTC. This gives the protein CASRTGGSYEQYF.

This clone was seen a single time. The chain is built from TRBV5-3 and TRBJ2-1; D might be TRBD2 (5 bases). TRBV5-3 is reported as an ORF; its role is uncertain. Trimming left V 3 bases short and J 5 bases short, with 18 bases between. CDR3 size: 16 residues. DNA for the CDR3: TGTGCCAGAAGCTGCCGTAGCCTAGCTCTACACAATGAGCAGTTCTTC. Its protein is CARSCRSLALHNEQFF.

The genes are TRBV12-3 or TRBV12-4 and TRBJ2-5; D may be TRBD2 (5 bases). V dropped 3 bases and J dropped 5 bases, with 10 bases sitting between them. The CDR3 consists of 13 residues. The CDR3 reads CASSLRRGETQYF. The CDR3 nucleotides are TGTGCCAGCAGTTTGCGGAGAGGGGAGACCCAGTACTTC.

V usage is TRBV6-2 or TRBV6-3 and J usage is TRBJ2-5; 7 positions agree with TRBD2. V lost 2 bases to trimming and J lost 2 bases; unmatched junction nucleotides: 8. Germline CDR1 and CDR2: MNHEY and SVGEGT. CDR3 length equals 16 residues. The CDR3 spells CASSYPRASGQETQYF. CDR3 DNA sequence: TGTGCCAGCAGTTACCCAAGGGCTAGCGGACAAGAGACCCAGTACTTC.

This clone has a count of ten or more. V gene TRBV12-5 combines with J gene TRBJ1-4, with 11 bases aligning to TRBD1. Unmatched junction bases numbered 16, after V lost 2 bases and J lost 2 bases. Looked up from germline, CDR1 is LGHNT and CDR2 is FRNRAP. The CDR3 is 21 residues long. This chain's CDR3 is CASGLFPILWDRGSTNEKLFF. The CDR3 DNA sequence: TGTGCTAGTGGTTTGTTCCCCATCTTGTGGGACAGGGGGTCCACTAATGAAAAACTGTTTTTT.

This rearrangement joins TRBV2 to TRBJ1-1; D is perhaps TRBD1 (5 bases). The CDR3 has 13 residues. V was clipped by 7 bases and J by 1 base, with 10 bases between them. CDR1 is SNHLY and CDR2 is FYNNEI in the germline V gene. The CDR3 DNA sequence: TGTGCCAGCACCGAAGACAGGAACACTGAAGCTTTCTTT. It is translated as CASTEDRNTEAFF.

CDR3 nucleotides: TGTGCCAGCAGTAAAGCGGGGGTTGCGAATTCACCCCTCCACTTT. Its translation is CASSKAGVANSPLHF. V and J are TRBV25-1 and TRBJ1-6, with D maybe TRBD1 (5 bases). Germline lookup yields CDR1 MGHDK and CDR2 SYGVNS. The CDR3 has 15 residues. V was pared by 5 bases and J by 7 bases, with 15 bases between.

The rearrangement links TRBV2 to TRBJ2-1; 12 bases map to TRBD2. V dropped 8 bases and J dropped 6; count of bases not matched to a gene: 8. Germline assignment: CDR1 SNHLY and CDR2 FYNNEI. The CDR3 is made up of 15 amino acids. CDR3 in DNA: TGTGCCAGCGGAGAACTAGCGGGAGGAACCAATGAGCAGTTCTTC. Its translation: CASGELAGGTNEQFF. Full variable domain (remainder filled in from reference TRBV2 and TRBJ2-1): EPEVTQTPSHQVTQMGQEVILRCVPISNHLYFYWYRQILGQKVEFLVSFYNNEISEKSEIFDDQFSVERPDGSNFTLKIRSTKLEDSAMYFCASGELAGGTNEQFFGPGTRLTVL.

The V gene is TRBV6-5, the J gene TRBJ1-1, with D possibly matching TRBD1 (6 bases). Germline V CDR1 and CDR2: MNHEY, SVGAGI. The V and J ends lost 6 bases and 5 bases respectively, with 13 bases between them. The CDR3 length is 13 residues. CDR3 bases: TGTGCCAGCAGAGATCAGGGGAGTACTGAAGCTTTCTTT. Its translation is CASRDQGSTEAFF.

This chain joins TRBV14 and TRBJ2-2; 9 bases are shared with TRBD1. Trimming removed 6 bases from V and 2 bases from J; junction bases left unmatched: 25. This CDR3 contains 22 residues. Germline V gene sequence: CDR1 SGHDN, CDR2 FVKESK. In DNA form, the CDR3 reads TGTGCCAGCAGTCCCTCGGACAGGGGAGGCGACGTGGGGAGGAGCAACACCGGGGAGCTGTTTTTT. Translated, it gives CASSPSDRGGDVGRSNTGELFF.

This CDR3 is CASSSQGTYGTDTQYF. The CDR3 DNA reads TGCGCCAGCAGTTCACAGGGGACGTATGGCACAGATACGCAGTATTTT. The rearrangement joins TRBV10-1 to TRBJ2-3; 7 bases are shared with TRBD1. CDR3 length equals 16 residues. CDR1 is WNHNN and CDR2 is SYGVQD in the germline V gene (reference sequence). After removal of 5 bases from V and 1 base from J, the junction contained 9 bases not matched to a gene.

CDR3 amino acids: CASSPRTSGSGNEQFF. The CDR3 DNA is TGTGCCAGCAGTCCCCGGACTAGCGGGAGCGGCAATGAGCAGTTCTTC. V is TRBV28 and J is TRBJ2-1; 13 bases match TRBD2. Germline V CDR1 and CDR2: MDHEN, SYDVKM. The CDR3 is 16 residues long. After removal of 5 bases from V and 6 bases from J, the junction contained 7 bases not matched to a gene.

V is TRBV5-6 and J is TRBJ2-2, with a tentative D call TRBD2 (6 bases). The ends were cut back, 4 bases at V and 4 bases at J, with 14 bases in the middle. Germline V gene lookup returns CDR1 SGHDT and CDR2 YYEEEE. The CDR3 is 15 amino acids. The CDR3 reads CASSVPGVRTGELFF. CDR3 in DNA: TGTGCCAGCAGCGTCCCGGGGGTGCGCACCGGGGAGCTGTTTTTT.

This chain links TRBV7-2 with TRBJ2-7; D possibly corresponds to TRBD1 (5 bases). Germline lookup yields CDR1 SGHTA and CDR2 FQGNSA. The V end was cut by 4 bases, the J end by 3 bases, with 16 bases between. The CDR3 extends over 15 amino acids. CDR3 region: CASSSAAGHHYEQYF. CDR3 nucleotides: TGTGCCAGCAGCTCTGCCGCTGGACACCACTACGAGCAGTACTTC.

The gene calls are TRBV5-1 and TRBJ2-7, with TRBD2 matching 7 bases. The CDR3 contains 15 residues. With V trimmed by 0 bases and J by 3 bases, 6 bases remained unmatched. Germline CDR1 is SGHRS and CDR2 is YFSETQ. CDR3 in DNA: TGCGCCAGCAGCTTGGCGCGGGAGCCCCTCTACGAGCAGTACTTC. It translates to CASSLAREPLYEQYF.

The chain uses TRBV5-6 and TRBJ2-7, with D unresolved. Germline V lookup: CDR1 SGHDT, CDR2 YYEEEE. CDR3 length equals 15 residues. The V and J ends lost 0 bases and 3 bases respectively, with 13 bases between them. CDR3 sequence reads: CASSLVGRTGYEQYF. In DNA form, the CDR3 reads TGTGCCAGCAGCTTGGTAGGTAGAACGGGCTACGAGCAGTACTTC.

This clone turned up a few times. The genes are TRBV7-9 and TRBJ2-7; 7 bases align to TRBD2. Germline V gene lookup returns CDR1 SEHNR and CDR2 FQNEAQ (reference sequence). V lost 5 bases and J lost 7; bases outside the gene matches: 11. The CDR3 length is 14 residues. The chain's CDR3 is CASSPYGASGEQYF. CDR3 nucleotide sequence: TGTGCCAGCAGCCCATACGGGGCTAGCGGAGAGCAGTACTTC.